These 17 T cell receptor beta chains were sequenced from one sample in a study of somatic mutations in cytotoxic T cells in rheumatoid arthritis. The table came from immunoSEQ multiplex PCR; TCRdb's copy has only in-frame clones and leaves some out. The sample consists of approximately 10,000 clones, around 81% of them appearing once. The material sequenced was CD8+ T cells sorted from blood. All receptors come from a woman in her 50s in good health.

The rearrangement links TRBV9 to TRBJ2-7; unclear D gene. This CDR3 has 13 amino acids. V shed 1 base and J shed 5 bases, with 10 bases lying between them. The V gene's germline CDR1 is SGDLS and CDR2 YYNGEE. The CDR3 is CASSVQDSDEQYF. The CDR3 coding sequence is TGTGCCAGCAGCGTACAGGATTCTGACGAGCAGTACTTC.

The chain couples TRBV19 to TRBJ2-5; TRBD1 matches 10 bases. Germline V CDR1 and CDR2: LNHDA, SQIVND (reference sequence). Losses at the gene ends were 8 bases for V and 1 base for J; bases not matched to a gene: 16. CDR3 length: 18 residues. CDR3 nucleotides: TGTGCCAGTTCGATCGGCCCACCGGGACAGGGGCCCCAAGAGACCCAGTACTTC. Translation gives CASSIGPPGQGPQETQYF.

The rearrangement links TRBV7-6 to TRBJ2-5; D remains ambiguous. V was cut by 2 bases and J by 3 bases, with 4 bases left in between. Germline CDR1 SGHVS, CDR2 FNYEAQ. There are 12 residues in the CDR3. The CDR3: CASSLLEETQYF. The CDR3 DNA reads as TGTGCCAGCAGCTTACTAGAAGAGACCCAGTACTTC.

The CDR3 region is CALGTGNQPQYF. CDR3 bases: TGTGCCCTAGGGACAGGCAATCAGCCCCAGTATTTT. This chain uses TRBV28 with TRBJ1-5, with 8 bases identical to TRBD1. With the DNA end fitting TRBJ2-3 better, the J assignment may be wrong. The CDR3 has 12 residues. Germline loops: CDR1 MDHEN, CDR2 SYDVKM.

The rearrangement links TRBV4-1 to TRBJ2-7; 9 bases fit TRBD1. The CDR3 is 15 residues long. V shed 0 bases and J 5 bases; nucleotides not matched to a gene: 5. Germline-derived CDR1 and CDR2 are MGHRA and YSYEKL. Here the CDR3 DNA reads TGCGCCAGCAGCCAAGAGACAGGGGGGAGAAACGAGCAGTACTTC. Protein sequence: CASSQETGGRNEQYF.

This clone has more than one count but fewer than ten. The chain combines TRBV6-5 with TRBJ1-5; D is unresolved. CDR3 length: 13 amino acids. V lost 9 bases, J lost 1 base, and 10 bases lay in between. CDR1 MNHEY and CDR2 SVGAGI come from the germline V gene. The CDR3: CASGQRSNQPQHF. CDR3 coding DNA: TGTGCCAGTGGGCAGAGAAGCAATCAGCCCCAGCATTTT.

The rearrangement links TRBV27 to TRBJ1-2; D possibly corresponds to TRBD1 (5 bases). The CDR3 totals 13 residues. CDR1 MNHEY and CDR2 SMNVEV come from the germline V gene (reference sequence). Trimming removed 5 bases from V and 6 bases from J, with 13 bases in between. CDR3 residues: CASSPDGGDGYTF. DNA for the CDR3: TGTGCCAGCAGTCCCGACGGGGGGGATGGCTACACCTTC.

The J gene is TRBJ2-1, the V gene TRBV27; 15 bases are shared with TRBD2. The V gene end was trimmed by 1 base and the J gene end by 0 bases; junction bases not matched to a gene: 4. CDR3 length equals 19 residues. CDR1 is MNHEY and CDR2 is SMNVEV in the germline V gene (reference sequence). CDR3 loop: CASSLYGTSGGSSYNEQFF. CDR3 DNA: TGTGCCAGCAGTTTATACGGGACTAGCGGGGGGAGCTCCTACAATGAGCAGTTCTTC.

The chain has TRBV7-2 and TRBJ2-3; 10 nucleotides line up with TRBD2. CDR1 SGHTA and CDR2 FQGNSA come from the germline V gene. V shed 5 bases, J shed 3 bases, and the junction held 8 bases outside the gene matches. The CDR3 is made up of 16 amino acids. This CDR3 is CASSEIAGGLTDTQYF. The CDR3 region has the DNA TGTGCCAGCAGCGAGATAGCGGGGGGCTTAACAGATACGCAGTATTTT.

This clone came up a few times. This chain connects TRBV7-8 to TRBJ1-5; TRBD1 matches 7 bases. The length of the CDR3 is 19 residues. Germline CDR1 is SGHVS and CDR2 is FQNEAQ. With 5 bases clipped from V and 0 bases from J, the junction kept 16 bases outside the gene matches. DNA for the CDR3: TGTGCCAGCAGCCCGACAGGGAGGAGTGACCCTAATAGCAATCAGCCCCAGCATTTT. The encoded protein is CASSPTGRSDPNSNQPQHF.

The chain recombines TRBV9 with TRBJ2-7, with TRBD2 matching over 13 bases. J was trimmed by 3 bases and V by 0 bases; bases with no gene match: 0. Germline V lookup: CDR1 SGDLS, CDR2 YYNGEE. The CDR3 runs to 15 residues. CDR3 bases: TGTGCCAGCAGCGTAGGGACTAGCGGGGGCTACGAGCAGTACTTC. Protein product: CASSVGTSGGYEQYF.

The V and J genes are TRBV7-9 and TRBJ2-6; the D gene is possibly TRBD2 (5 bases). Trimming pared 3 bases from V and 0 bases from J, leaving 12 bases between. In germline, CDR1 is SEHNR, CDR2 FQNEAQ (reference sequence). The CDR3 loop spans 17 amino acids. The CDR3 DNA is TGTGCCAGCAGCTTCGGCGGGTTCAGCTCTGGGGCCAACGTCCTGACTTTC. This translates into CASSFGGFSSGANVLTF.

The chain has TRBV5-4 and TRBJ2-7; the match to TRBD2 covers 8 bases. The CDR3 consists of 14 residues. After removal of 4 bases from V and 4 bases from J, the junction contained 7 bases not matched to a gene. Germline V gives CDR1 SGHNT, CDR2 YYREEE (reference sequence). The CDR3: CASSPARGGYEQYF. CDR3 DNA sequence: TGTGCCAGCAGCCCAGCACGGGGGGGGTACGAGCAGTACTTC.

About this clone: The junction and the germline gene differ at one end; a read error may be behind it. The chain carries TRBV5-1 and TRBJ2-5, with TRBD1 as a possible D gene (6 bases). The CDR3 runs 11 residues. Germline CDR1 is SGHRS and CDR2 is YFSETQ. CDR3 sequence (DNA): TGCGCCAGCAGCTTGGGGGACACCCGGTACTTC. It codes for CASSLGDTRYF.

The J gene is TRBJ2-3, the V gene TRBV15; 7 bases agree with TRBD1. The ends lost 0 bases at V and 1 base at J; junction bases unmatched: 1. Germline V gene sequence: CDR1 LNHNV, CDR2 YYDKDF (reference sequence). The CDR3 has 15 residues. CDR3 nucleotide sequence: TGTGCCACCAGCAGAGATGGACAGGGCACAGATACGCAGTATTTT. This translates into CATSRDGQGTDTQYF.

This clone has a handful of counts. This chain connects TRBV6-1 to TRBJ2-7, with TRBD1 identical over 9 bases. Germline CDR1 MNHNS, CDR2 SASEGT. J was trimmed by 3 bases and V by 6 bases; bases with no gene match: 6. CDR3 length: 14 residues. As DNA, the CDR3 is TGTGCCAGCAGAGAGGGACAGGGATACTACGAGCAGTACTTC. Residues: CASREGQGYYEQYF.

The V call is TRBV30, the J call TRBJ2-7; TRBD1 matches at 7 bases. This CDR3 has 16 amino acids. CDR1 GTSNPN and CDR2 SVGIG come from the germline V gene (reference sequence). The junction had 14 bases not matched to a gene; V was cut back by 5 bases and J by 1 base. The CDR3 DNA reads TGTGCCTGGGCAGAAGAGGGGACAGTTAAATCCTACGAGCAGTACTTC. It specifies CAWAEEGTVKSYEQYF.